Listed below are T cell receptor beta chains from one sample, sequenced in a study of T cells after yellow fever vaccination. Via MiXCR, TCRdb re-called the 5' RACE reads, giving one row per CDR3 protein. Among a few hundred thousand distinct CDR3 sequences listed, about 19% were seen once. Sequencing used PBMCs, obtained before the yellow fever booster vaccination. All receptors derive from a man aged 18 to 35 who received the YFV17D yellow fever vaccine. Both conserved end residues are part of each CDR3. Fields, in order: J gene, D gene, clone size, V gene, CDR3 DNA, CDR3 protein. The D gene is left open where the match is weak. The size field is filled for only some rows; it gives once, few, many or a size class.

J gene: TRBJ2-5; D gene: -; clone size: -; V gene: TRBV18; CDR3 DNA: TGTGCCAGCTCACCCCCCCGGGGAGAGACCCAGTACTTC; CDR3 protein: CASSPPRGETQYF
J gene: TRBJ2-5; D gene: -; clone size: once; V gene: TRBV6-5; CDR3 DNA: TGTGCCAGCAGAGCTCCAGGGTTACCTAAAGAGACCCAGTACTTC; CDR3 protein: CASRAPGLPKETQYF
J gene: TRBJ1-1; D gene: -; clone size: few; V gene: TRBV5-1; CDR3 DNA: TGCGCCAGCAGCTTGGCGGGCAGCGGGACTGAAGCTTTCTTT; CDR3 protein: CASSLAGSGTEAFF
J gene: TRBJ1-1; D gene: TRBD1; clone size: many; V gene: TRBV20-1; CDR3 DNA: TGCAGTGCTAAGGCAGGGGGCATGAACACTGAAGCTTTCTTT; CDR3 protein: CSAKAGGMNTEAFF
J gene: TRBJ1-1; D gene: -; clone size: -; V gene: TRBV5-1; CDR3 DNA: TGCGCCAGCAGTTCGGACCCAGGGAACACTGAAGCTTTCTTT; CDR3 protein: CASSSDPGNTEAFF
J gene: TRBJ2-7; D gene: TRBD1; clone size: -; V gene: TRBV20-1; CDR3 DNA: TGCAGTGCTAGGACCGGGACAGGGGTCGAGCAGTACTTC; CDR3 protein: CSARTGTGVEQYF
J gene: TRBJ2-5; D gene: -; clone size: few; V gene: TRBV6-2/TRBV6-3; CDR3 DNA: TGTGCCAGCAGTTCCCCGTCGGCCTCGTCCCAAGAGACCCAGTACTTC; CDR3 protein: CASSSPSASSQETQYF
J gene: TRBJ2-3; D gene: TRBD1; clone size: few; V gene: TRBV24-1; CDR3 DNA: TGTGCCACCAGTGATGCCTCCGGGACAGACACAGATACGCAGTATTTT; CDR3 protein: CATSDASGTDTDTQYF
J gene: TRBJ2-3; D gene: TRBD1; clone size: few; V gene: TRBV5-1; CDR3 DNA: TGCGCCAGCAGCTTTGGACAGGGCGTCCCAGATACGCAGTATTTT; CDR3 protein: CASSFGQGVPDTQYF
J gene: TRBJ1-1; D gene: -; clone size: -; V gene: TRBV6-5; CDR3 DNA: TGTGCCAGCAGACGGACAGAAAACACTGAAGCTTTCTTT; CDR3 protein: CASRRTENTEAFF
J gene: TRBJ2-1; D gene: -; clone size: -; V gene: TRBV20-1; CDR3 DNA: TGCAGTGCTGGAACCCATGAGCAGTTCTTC; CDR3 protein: CSAGTHEQFF
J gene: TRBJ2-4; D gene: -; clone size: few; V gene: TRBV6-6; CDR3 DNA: TGTGCCAGCAGTTACCGGGGGACCCAAAACATTCAGTACTTC; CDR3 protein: CASSYRGTQNIQYF
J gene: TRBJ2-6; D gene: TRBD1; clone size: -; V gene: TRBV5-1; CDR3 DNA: TGCGCCAGCAGTCCCCAGGGGACAGGGGCTTCTGGGGCCAACGTCCTGACTTTC; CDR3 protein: CASSPQGTGASGANVLTF
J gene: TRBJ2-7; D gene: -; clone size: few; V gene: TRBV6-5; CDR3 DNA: TGTGCCAGCAGTTACCCGGGGGGACAGTTCCACTTC; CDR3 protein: CASSYPGGQFHF
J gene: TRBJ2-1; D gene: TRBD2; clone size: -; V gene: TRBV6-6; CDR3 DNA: TGTGCCAGCAGCCAAGGACTAGCGGGGGGCTACAATGAGCAGTTCTTC; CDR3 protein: CASSQGLAGGYNEQFF
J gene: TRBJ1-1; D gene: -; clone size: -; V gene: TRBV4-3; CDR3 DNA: TGCGCCAGCAGCCCTAGAGATCGTAGGAACACTGAAGCTTTCTTT; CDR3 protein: CASSPRDRRNTEAFF
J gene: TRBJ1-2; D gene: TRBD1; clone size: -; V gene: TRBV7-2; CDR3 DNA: TGTGCCAGCAGCTTAGTGGCGACAGGGGGCGCCGGCGGCTACACCTTC; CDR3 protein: CASSLVATGGAGGYTF
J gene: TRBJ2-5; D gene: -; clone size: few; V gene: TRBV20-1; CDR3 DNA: TGCAGTGCTAGTTTAATTGGAGAGACCCAGTACTTC; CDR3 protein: CSASLIGETQYF
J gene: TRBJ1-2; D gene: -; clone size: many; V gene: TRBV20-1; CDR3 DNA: TGCAGTGCTAGACTTAAATATGGCTACACCTTC; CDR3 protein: CSARLKYGYTF